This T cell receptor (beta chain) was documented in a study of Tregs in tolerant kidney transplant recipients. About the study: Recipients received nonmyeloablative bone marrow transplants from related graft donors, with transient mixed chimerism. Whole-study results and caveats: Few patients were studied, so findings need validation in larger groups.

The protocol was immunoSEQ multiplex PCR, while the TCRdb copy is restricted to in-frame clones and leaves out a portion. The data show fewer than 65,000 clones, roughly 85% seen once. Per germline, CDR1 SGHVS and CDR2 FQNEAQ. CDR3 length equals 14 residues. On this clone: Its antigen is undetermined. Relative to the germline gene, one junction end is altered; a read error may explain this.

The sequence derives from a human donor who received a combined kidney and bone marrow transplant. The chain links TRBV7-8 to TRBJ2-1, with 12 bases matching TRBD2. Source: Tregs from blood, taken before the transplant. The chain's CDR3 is CASSFWTSGARGVF. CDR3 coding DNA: TGTGCCAGCAGCTTTTGGACTAGCGGGGCCCGGGGGGTCTTC.